This T cell receptor (beta chain) originates from a study of T cell repertoires in cytomegalovirus infection. Broader study findings: HLA-C-restricted CMV-specific TCR beta clonotypes were dominant in the ex vivo response.

This CDR3 region has 14 residues. Germline-derived CDR1 and CDR2 are SGHDT and YYEEEE. V dropped 4 bases and J dropped 5; count of bases not matched to a gene: 6. Via MiXCR, TCRdb re-called the reads, giving one row per CDR3 protein. The sample records fewer than 850,000 distinct CDR3 sequences, roughly 29% being singletons. Ten or more counts support this clonotype. What it recognizes is unknown. Here the sequenced sample was cultured CD8+ T cells from PBMCs, taken from culture after CMV antigen stimulation. This chain links TRBV5-6 with TRBJ1-5; 7 bases are shared with TRBD1. The receptor comes from a human donor in good health (CMV status not recorded). Some clones in this sample may be carry-over from other donors' samples. This CDR3 reads CASSPQGRHQPQHF. For the CDR3, the DNA is TGTGCCAGCAGCCCACAGGGGCGCCATCAGCCCCAGCATTTT. Drawing the rest from reference TRBV5-6 and TRBJ1-5, the complete variable domain is DAGVTQSPTHLIKTRGQQVTLRCSPKSGHDTVSWYQQALGQGPQFIFQYYEEEERQRGNFPDRFSGHQFPNYSSELNVNALLLGDSALYLCASSPQGRHQPQHFGDGTRLSIL.